This T cell receptor (beta chain) is drawn from a study of identical twins. This CDR3 has 14 residues. From germline, CDR1 is MNHEY and CDR2 SMNVEV (reference sequence). V lost 2 bases and J lost 2, with 8 bases in between. This clonotype was observed at least ten times. As yet, its antigen is unknown. Study-level results: Researchers caution that invariant MAIT and iNKT cells could partly confound zero-insertion analyses. Cross-sectional statistical analysis, not tracking of the same donors, underpinned the conclusions.

A universal primer site was created by template switching, with the cDNA bearing unique molecular identifiers. TCRdb reprocessed the 5' RACE reads via MiXCR and lists one record per CDR3 protein. The sample lists around 1.7 million distinct CDR3 sequences; more than 30% were seen once. Sequencing was carried out using cord blood. V usage is TRBV27 and J usage is TRBJ2-3, with a tentative D call TRBD2 (6 bases). The TCR originated in a newborn girl in good health. The CDR3 reads CASSLIAATDTQYF. CDR3 coding DNA: TGTGCCAGCAGTTTAATAGCGGCCACAGATACGCAGTATTTT.